The 20 T cell receptor beta chains listed next were all sequenced from one sample in a study of naive and memory T cell subsets. An equimolar mix of two oligonucleotides served as the beta constant-region primer for TRBC1 and TRBC2. TCRdb re-called the UMI-ligation and nested PCR reads with MiXCR, one entry per CDR3 protein. The repertoire holds 89,000 or so distinct CDR3 sequences, with around 13% as singletons. Material: central memory CD4+ T cells from blood. These receptors originate from a human donor in good health.

A few counts support this clonotype. J is TRBJ2-1 and V is TRBV2, with TRBD2 identical over 11 bases. Germline assignment: CDR1 SNHLY and CDR2 FYNNEI. This CDR3 spans 15 amino acids. Trimming removed 5 bases from V and 8 bases from J; junction bases left unmatched: 8. CDR3 residues: CASSFDPGLADEQFF. CDR3 bases: TGTGCCAGCAGTTTTGATCCGGGACTAGCGGATGAGCAGTTCTTC.

This clonotype came up many times. The V and J genes are TRBV2 and TRBJ2-3, with 7 nucleotides matching TRBD2. The CDR3 consists of 14 residues. Trimming removed 4 bases from V and 5 bases from J; junction bases left unmatched: 6. Germline CDR1 SNHLY, CDR2 FYNNEI. The CDR3 is CASSGSGGRDTQYF. CDR3 nucleotides: TGTGCCAGCAGTGGAAGTGGCGGGAGAGATACGCAGTATTTT.

This clonotype occurred a few times. CDR3 region: CATFTENTGELFF. CDR3 nucleotides: TGTGCCACCTTTACGGAAAACACCGGGGAGCTGTTTTTT. This rearrangement joins TRBV28 to TRBJ2-2; the D is unclear. This CDR3 region has 13 residues. Germline V gene sequence: CDR1 MDHEN, CDR2 SYDVKM. Trimming stripped 10 bases from V and 2 bases from J, with 11 bases between.

The chain recombines TRBV20-1 with TRBJ2-7; 7 bases fit TRBD1. Per the germline V gene, CDR1 is DFQATT and CDR2 is SNEGSKA (reference sequence). Trimming took 1 base from V and 0 from J; bases not matched to a gene: 9. The CDR3 extends over 16 amino acids. The chain's CDR3 is CSARGISGQISYEQYF. CDR3 coding DNA: TGCAGTGCTAGAGGCATTTCGGGACAGATCTCCTACGAGCAGTACTTC.

This clonotype was found a few times. The chain recombines TRBV4-2 with TRBJ1-2, with a tentative D call TRBD1 (6 bases). Germline V gene sequence: CDR1 LGHNA, CDR2 YNFKEQ. The CDR3 is 16 amino acids. V dropped 0 bases and J dropped 3 bases, with 14 bases sitting between them. The CDR3 reads CASSQDLWAGDYGYTF. In DNA, the CDR3 is TGTGCCAGCAGCCAAGATCTATGGGCAGGGGACTATGGCTACACCTTC.

The chain joins TRBV9 to TRBJ2-3; 8 bases are shared with TRBD2. There are 16 residues in the CDR3. The germline gives CDR1 SGDLS, CDR2 YYNGEE. Trimming cost V 3 bases and J 2 bases; bases outside gene matches: 8. The CDR3 sequence is CASSAPGLGLTDTQYF. As DNA, the CDR3 is TGTGCCAGCAGCGCACCGGGACTAGGGCTCACAGATACGCAGTATTTT.

J is TRBJ1-1 and V is TRBV18; possible D gene TRBD1, 6 bases. With 3 bases removed from V and 0 bases from J, the gap between germline ends came to 14 bases. The CDR3 is made up of 16 amino acids. Germline CDR1 is KGHSH and CDR2 is LQKENI. The CDR3 DNA reads TGTGCCAGCTCACCGGCGGGGGGCTTCATGAACACTGAAGCTTTCTTT. Translating gives CASSPAGGFMNTEAFF.

This clonotype has a handful of counts. The limits of the CDR3 on the DNA are not certain, so only TCRdb's listed CDR3 is given. The gene calls are TRBV6-2 or TRBV6-3 and TRBJ2-6; no check of the table's D call, TRBD1, against the DNA was made. CDR1 and CDR2 (germline): MNHEY, SVGEGT. The CDR3 numbers 20 amino acids, ends counted. The chain's CDR3 is CASSYPVRRAGSSGANVLTF.

This clonotype was observed a handful of times. V is TRBV7-7 and J is TRBJ1-2; no reliable D call. Per germline, CDR1 SSHAT and CDR2 FNYEAQ (reference sequence). Trimming cost V 8 bases and J 0 bases, with 22 bases left between them. CDR3 length equals 17 residues. In DNA, the CDR3 is TGTGCCAGCTTCGTTCTATGGCAGGTGGAGGCTAACTATGGCTACACCTTC. Translating it yields CASFVLWQVEANYGYTF.

This clonotype showed up many times. The CDR3 bases are TGCAGTGCTCCACCGGTAGCGGGAGATTCCGAGCAGTACTTC. This sequence encodes CSAPPVAGDSEQYF. V is TRBV20-1 and J is TRBJ2-7, with 9 bases fitting TRBD2. CDR1 and CDR2 (germline): DFQATT, SNEGSKA (reference sequence). The CDR3 is 14 residues long. V shed 5 bases and J 6 bases; nucleotides not matched to a gene: 11.

In this sample, this clonotype turned up a few times. This chain joins TRBV6-5 and TRBJ2-1; D might be TRBD2 (6 bases). This CDR3 has 16 residues. V was cut by 6 bases and J by 7 bases, with 22 bases left in between. From germline, CDR1 is MNHEY and CDR2 SVGAGI. The CDR3 is CASRGGGRRRSNEQFF. The CDR3 DNA follows: TGTGCCAGCAGGGGGGGAGGTAGACGCCGCAGTAATGAGCAGTTCTTC.

This clonotype appeared a few times. The chain carries TRBV5-1 and TRBJ1-2, with a possible D match to TRBD1 (5 bases). V gave up 0 bases and J gave up 7 bases, with 13 bases separating them. Germline assignment: CDR1 SGHRS and CDR2 YFSETQ. The CDR3 sequence is 14 residues long. CDR3 nucleotide sequence: TGCGCCAGCAGCTTGGGTGAGGGACTCTCTGGCTACACCTTC. Amino acid sequence: CASSLGEGLSGYTF.

The chain uses TRBV12-3 or TRBV12-4 and TRBJ1-2; 10 bases fit TRBD1. The CDR3 is made up of 13 amino acids. The V and J ends lost 6 bases and 4 bases, in that order; junction bases with no gene match: 2. The CDR3 DNA reads as TGTGCCAGCAGCCGGACAGGGGGCTATGGCTACACCTTC. This sequence encodes CASSRTGGYGYTF.

CDR3 amino acids: CASSSQGTQPQHF. In DNA form, the CDR3 reads TGTGCCAGCAGCTCTCAGGGAACTCAGCCCCAGCATTTT. The chain recombines TRBV7-6 with TRBJ1-5; D might be TRBD1 (5 bases). Per germline, CDR1 SGHVS and CDR2 FNYEAQ. The CDR3 is 13 residues long. V shed 4 bases and J shed 6 bases, with 10 bases lying between them.

This chain links TRBV6-1 with TRBJ2-2, with 12 bases lining up with TRBD2. With V trimmed by 7 bases and J by 5 bases, 8 bases remained unmatched. The CDR3 loop spans 16 amino acids. From germline, CDR1 is MNHNS and CDR2 SASEGT. CDR3 in amino acids: CASKSATSGSTGELFF. In DNA form, the CDR3 reads TGTGCCAGCAAAAGTGCGACTAGCGGGAGTACCGGGGAGCTGTTTTTT.

This clonotype turned up a few times. This chain joins TRBV6-6 and TRBJ1-1; 8 bases fit TRBD1. This CDR3 is built from 15 residues. With V trimmed by 4 bases and J by 6 bases, 10 bases remained unmatched. Germline assignment: CDR1 MNHNY and CDR2 SVGAGI (reference sequence). The CDR3 sequence is CASSSRQGNGAEAFF. Written as DNA, the CDR3 is TGTGCCAGCAGTTCCCGACAGGGGAATGGCGCTGAAGCTTTCTTT.

This clonotype has only a few counts. V and J are TRBV14 and TRBJ1-1, with a possible D match to TRBD1 (5 bases). V shed 3 bases and J shed 10 bases, with 15 bases lying between them. The CDR3 extends over 13 amino acids. Germline assignment: CDR1 SGHDN and CDR2 FVKESK. The CDR3 DNA reads as TGTGCCAGCAGCCAGGAGGGTCGCGGGGGAGCTTTCTTT. This sequence encodes CASSQEGRGGAFF.

The chain links TRBV7-2 to TRBJ2-1, with 11 bases identical to TRBD2. V dropped 5 bases and J dropped 5; count of bases not matched to a gene: 11. In germline, CDR1 is SGHTA, CDR2 FQGNSA. The CDR3 consists of 17 residues. The CDR3 nucleotides are TGTGCCAGCAGCCCCTACTCGACTAGCGGGATTCACAATGAGCAGTTCTTC. It translates to CASSPYSTSGIHNEQFF.

The chain employs TRBV5-1 and TRBJ2-2; TRBD2 might be the D (5 bases). This CDR3 comprises 15 residues. V gave up 0 bases and J gave up 2 bases, with 8 bases separating them. Germline CDR1 is SGHRS and CDR2 is YFSETQ. CDR3 region: CASSLGLSNTGELFF. DNA for the CDR3: TGCGCCAGCAGCTTGGGACTATCAAACACCGGGGAGCTGTTTTTT.

This clonotype was counted once. As DNA, the CDR3 is TGTGCCAGCAGCGTAGTGGGGGGCGGCCGGAGCAATCAGCCCCAGCATTTT. This encodes CASSVVGGGRSNQPQHF. The chain employs TRBV7-2 and TRBJ1-5; a weak D match, TRBD1 (6 bases). Germline values: CDR1 SGHTA, CDR2 FQGNSA. V was trimmed by 5 bases and J by 1 base, leaving 18 bases between them. CDR3 length equals 17 residues. The full variable domain, in which reference TRBV7-2 and TRBJ1-5 provide the parts outside the CDR3, is GAGVSQSPSNKVTEKGKDVELRCDPISGHTALYWYRQSLGQGLEFLIYFQGNSAPDKSGLPSDRFSAERTGGSVSTLTIQRTQQEDSAVYLCASSVVGGGRSNQPQHFGDGTRLSIL.